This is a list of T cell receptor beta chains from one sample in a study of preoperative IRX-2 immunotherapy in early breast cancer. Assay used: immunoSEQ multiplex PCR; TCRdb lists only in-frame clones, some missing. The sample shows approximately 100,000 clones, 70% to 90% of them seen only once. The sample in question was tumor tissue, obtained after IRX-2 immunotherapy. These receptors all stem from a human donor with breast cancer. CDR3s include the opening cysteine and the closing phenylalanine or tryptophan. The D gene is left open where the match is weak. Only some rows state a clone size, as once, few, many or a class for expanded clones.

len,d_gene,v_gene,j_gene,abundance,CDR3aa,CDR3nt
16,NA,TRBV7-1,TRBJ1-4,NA,CASSLAQLATNEKLFF,TGTGCCAGCAGCTTGGCGCAGCTTGCAACTAATGAAAAACTGTTTTTT
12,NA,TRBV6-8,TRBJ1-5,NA,CASSNSNQPQHF,TGTGCCAGCTCTAATAGCAATCAGCCCCAGCATTTT
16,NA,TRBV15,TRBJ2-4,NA,CATSRVAAPAKNIQYF,TGTGCCACCAGCAGAGTTGCGGCCCCGGCCAAAAACATTCAGTACTTC
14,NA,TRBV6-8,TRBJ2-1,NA,CASSDGRAYNEQFF,TGTGCCAGCAGTGACGGGCGGGCGTACAATGAGCAGTTCTTC
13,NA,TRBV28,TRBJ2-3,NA,CASSLTGADTQYF,TGTGCCAGCAGTTTAACGGGTGCAGATACGCAGTATTTT
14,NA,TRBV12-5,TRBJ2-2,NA,CASASSGTTGELFF,TGTGCTAGTGCCTCCTCAGGGACCACCGGGGAGCTGTTTTTT
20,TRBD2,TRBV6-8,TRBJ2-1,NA,CASSAHHRIGLVYLYNEQFF,TGTGCCAGCAGCGCACACCACCGGATAGGACTAGTCTACCTTTACAATGAGCAGTTCTTC
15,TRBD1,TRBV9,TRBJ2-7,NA,CASSVAPQGGYEQYF,TGTGCCAGCAGCGTAGCCCCACAGGGGGGCTACGAGCAGTACTTC
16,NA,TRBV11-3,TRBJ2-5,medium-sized,CASSLDLYQGRETQYF,TGTGCCAGCAGCTTAGACTTGTACCAGGGACGAGAGACCCAGTACTTC
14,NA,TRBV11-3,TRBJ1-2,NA,CASSLPKGNGGYTF,TGTGCCAGCAGCTTACCCAAAGGAAACGGCGGCTACACCTTC
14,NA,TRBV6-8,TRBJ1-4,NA,CASSQTATNEKLFF,TGTGCCAGCAGCCAGACAGCAACTAATGAAAAACTGTTTTTT
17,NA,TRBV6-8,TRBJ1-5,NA,CASSYGGGDIAGQPQHF,TGTGCCAGCAGTTACGGGGGTGGGGATATAGCGGGCCAGCCCCAGCATTTT
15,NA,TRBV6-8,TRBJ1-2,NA,CASSFRTSGASGYTF,TGTGCCAGCAGTTTTAGGACCAGCGGGGCCAGTGGCTACACCTTC
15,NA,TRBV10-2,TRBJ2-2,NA,CASRKEASNTGELFF,TGCGCCAGCAGGAAGGAGGCCTCGAACACCGGGGAGCTGTTTTTT
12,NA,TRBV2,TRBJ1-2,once,CASSGAGYGYTF,TGTGCCAGCAGTGGGGCGGGTTATGGCTACACCTTC
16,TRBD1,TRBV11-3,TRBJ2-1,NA,CASSYGPGGSYNEQFF,TGTGCCAGCAGCTACGGTCCAGGGGGCTCCTACAATGAGCAGTTCTTC
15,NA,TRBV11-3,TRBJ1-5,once,CASSRTGAGDQPQHF,TGTGCCAGCAGCCGTACGGGGGCAGGGGATCAGCCCCAGCATTTT
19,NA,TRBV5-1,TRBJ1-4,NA,CASSLGTPRKSATNEKLFF,TGCGCCAGCAGCTTGGGGACACCCAGGAAGTCAGCAACTAATGAAAAACTGTTTTTT
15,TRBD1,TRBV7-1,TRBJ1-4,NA,CASSAAGTGNEKLFF,TGTGCCAGCAGCGCTGCCGGGACAGGGAACGAAAAACTGTTTTTT
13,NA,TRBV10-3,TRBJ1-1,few,CAISEGRPNEAFF,TGTGCCATCAGTGAGGGGCGCCCGAATGAAGCTTTCTTT
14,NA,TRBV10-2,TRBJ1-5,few,CASSPGGQGQPQHF,TGCGCCAGCAGTCCGGGCGGGCAGGGTCAGCCCCAGCATTTT
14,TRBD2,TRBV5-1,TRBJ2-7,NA,CASSLAGGLNEQYF,TGCGCCAGCAGCTTAGCGGGAGGGCTAAACGAGCAGTACTTC
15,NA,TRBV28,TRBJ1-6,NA,CASSHSTEYNSPLHF,TGTGCCAGCAGTCATTCAACGGAATATAATTCACCCCTCCACTTT
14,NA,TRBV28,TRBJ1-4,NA,CASRPRGGGEKLFF,TGTGCCAGCAGACCCAGGGGAGGGGGTGAAAAACTGTTTTTT
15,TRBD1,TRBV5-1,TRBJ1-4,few,CASSPEGQEWEKLFF,TGCGCCAGCAGCCCCGAGGGACAGGAGTGGGAAAAACTGTTTTTT
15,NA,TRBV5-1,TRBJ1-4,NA,CASRRVEQGDEKLFF,TGCGCCAGCAGACGGGTGGAACAGGGAGATGAAAAACTGTTTTTT
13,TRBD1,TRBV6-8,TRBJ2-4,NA,CASSRQGANIQYF,TGTGCCAGCAGCCGGCAGGGGGCAAACATTCAGTACTTC
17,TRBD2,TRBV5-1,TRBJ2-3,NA,CASSFSGTSEGTDTQYF,TGCGCCAGCAGCTTCTCCGGGACTAGCGAAGGCACAGATACGCAGTATTTT
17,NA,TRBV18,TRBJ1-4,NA,CASSPPGKGRRNEKLFF,TGTGCCAGCTCACCACCGGGAAAGGGCAGGCGTAATGAAAAACTGTTTTTT
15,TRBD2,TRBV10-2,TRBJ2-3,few,CASSPGLVSTDTQYF,TGCGCCAGCAGTCCCGGACTAGTCAGCACAGATACGCAGTATTTT
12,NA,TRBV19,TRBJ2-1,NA,CASRAEPQEQFF,TGTGCCAGTAGGGCGGAGCCCCAGGAGCAGTTCTTC
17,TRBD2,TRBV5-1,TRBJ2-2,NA,CASSPNRSGRDTGELFF,TGCGCCAGCAGCCCTAATCGGAGCGGGAGGGACACCGGGGAGCTGTTTTTT
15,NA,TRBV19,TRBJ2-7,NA,CASSIGTGTSYEQYF,TGTGCCAGTAGTATAGGAACGGGAACGTCCTACGAGCAGTACTTC
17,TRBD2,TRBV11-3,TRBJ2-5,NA,CASSLDSGGADQETQYF,TGTGCCAGCAGCTTGGATAGCGGGGGGGCAGATCAAGAGACCCAGTACTTC
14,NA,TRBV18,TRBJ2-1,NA,CASSPGAEGNEQFF,TGTGCCAGCTCACCGGGGGCGGAGGGGAATGAGCAGTTCTTC
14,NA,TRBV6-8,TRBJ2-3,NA,CASSDQYSTDTQYF,TGTGCCAGCAGCGATCAATATAGCACAGATACGCAGTATTTT
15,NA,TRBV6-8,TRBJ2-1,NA,CATRALGAQYNEQFF,TGTGCCACCAGGGCCTTAGGGGCCCAGTACAATGAGCAGTTCTTC
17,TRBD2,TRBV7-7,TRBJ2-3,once,CASSLTWGAGTLDTQYF,TGTGCCAGCAGCTTGACCTGGGGAGCGGGGACGCTAGATACGCAGTATTTT
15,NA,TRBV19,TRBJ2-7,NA,CASSLGQEGIYEQYF,TGTGCCAGTAGTCTCGGACAGGAGGGGATTTACGAGCAGTACTTC
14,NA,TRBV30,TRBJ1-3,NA,CAWGALRTGNTIYF,TGTGCCTGGGGGGCCCTTCGAACTGGAAACACCATATATTTT
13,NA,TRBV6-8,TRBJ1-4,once,CASRTGLGEKLFF,TGTGCCAGCAGAACAGGGCTAGGAGAAAAACTGTTTTTT
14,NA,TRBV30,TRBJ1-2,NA,CARTLGLATNGYTF,TGTGCCCGTACTCTGGGGCTTGCTACAAATGGCTACACCTTC
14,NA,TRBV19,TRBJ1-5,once,CASSTLGGGQPQHF,TGTGCCAGTAGTACTCTTGGGGGCGGCCAGCCCCAGCATTTT
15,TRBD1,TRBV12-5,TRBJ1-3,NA,CASGEGQGNGNTIYF,TGTGCTAGTGGGGAGGGACAGGGGAATGGAAACACCATATATTTT
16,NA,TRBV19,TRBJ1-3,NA,CASSIGSVSSGNTIYF,TGTGCCAGTAGTATCGGGAGCGTGAGCTCTGGAAACACCATATATTTT
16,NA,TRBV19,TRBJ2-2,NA,CASSPQGVIDTGELFF,TGTGCCAGTAGTCCCCAAGGGGTTATAGACACCGGGGAGCTGTTTTTT
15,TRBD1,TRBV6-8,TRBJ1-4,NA,CASSYFTGEGEKLFF,TGTGCCAGCAGTTACTTCACAGGGGAAGGTGAAAAACTGTTTTTT
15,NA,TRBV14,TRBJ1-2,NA,CASSQAGGTNYGYTF,TGTGCCAGCAGCCAAGCCGGGGGAACTAACTATGGCTACACCTTC
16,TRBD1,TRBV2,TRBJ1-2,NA,CASSPGTGDWLDGYTF,TGTGCCAGCAGCCCCGGGACAGGGGACTGGCTTGATGGCTACACCTTC